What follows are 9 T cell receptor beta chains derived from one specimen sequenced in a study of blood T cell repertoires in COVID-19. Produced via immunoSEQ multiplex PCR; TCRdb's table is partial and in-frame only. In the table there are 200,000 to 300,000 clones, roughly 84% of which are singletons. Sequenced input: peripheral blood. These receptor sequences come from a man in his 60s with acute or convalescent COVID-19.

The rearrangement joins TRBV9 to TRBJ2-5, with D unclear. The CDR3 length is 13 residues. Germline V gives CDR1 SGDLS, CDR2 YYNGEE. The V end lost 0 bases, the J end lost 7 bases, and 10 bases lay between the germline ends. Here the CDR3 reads CASSVAPLRTQYF. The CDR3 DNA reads TGTGCCAGCAGCGTAGCCCCCCTGCGGACCCAGTACTTC.

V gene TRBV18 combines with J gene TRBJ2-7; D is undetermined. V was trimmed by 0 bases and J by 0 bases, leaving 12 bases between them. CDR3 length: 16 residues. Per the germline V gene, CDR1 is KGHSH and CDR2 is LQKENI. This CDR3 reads CASSPPGGAYSYEQYF. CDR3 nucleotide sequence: TGTGCCAGCTCACCACCAGGCGGCGCGTACTCCTACGAGCAGTACTTC.

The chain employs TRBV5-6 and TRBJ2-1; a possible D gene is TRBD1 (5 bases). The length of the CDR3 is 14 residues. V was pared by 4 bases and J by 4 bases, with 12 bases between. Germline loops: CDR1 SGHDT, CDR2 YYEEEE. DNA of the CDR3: TGTGCCAGCAGCCGACCCCAGGGTTACAATGAGCAGTTCTTC. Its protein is CASSRPQGYNEQFF. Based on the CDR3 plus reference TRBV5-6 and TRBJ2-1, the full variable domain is DAGVTQSPTHLIKTRGQQVTLRCSPKSGHDTVSWYQQALGQGPQFIFQYYEEEERQRGNFPDRFSGHQFPNYSSELNVNALLLGDSALYLCASSRPQGYNEQFFGPGTRLTVL.

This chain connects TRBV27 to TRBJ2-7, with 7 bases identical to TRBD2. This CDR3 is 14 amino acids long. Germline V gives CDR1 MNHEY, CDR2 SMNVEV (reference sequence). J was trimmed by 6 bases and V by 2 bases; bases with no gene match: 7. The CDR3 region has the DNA TGTGCCAGCAGTTTAGAGGGAGGGCCGGGCGAGCAGTACTTC. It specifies CASSLEGGPGEQYF.

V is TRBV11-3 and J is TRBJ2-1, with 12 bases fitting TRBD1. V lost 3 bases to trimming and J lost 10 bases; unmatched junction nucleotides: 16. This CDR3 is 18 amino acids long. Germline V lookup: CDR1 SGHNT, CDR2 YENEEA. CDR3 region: CASSFSGTGGAKGIEQFF. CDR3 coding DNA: TGTGCCAGCAGCTTTTCCGGGACAGGGGGCGCTAAGGGTATAGAGCAGTTCTTC.

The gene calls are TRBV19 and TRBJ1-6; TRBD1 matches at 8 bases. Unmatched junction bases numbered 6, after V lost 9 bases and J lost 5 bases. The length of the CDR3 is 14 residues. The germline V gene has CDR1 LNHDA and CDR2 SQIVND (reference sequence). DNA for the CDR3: TGTGCCAGCCACAGGGGGTGGAATAATTCACCCCTCCACTTT. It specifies CASHRGWNNSPLHF.

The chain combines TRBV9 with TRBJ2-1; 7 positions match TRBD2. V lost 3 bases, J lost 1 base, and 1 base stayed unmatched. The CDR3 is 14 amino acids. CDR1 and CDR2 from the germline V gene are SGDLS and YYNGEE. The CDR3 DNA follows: TGTGCCAGCAGCGCTAGCGGTTCCTACAATGAGCAGTTCTTC. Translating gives CASSASGSYNEQFF. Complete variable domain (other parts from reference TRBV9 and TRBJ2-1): DSGVTQTPKHLITATGQRVTLRCSPRSGDLSVYWYQQSLDQGLQFLIQYYNGEERAKGNILERFSAQQFPDLHSELNLSSLELGDSALYFCASSASGSYNEQFFGPGTRLTVL.

CDR3 protein: CAINRQGYGYTF. CDR3 DNA sequence: TGTGCCATCAACCGACAGGGCTATGGCTACACCTTC. The rearrangement uses TRBV10-3 and TRBJ1-2, with TRBD1 identical over 7 bases. The germline gives CDR1 ENHRY, CDR2 SYGVKD. V lost 7 bases to trimming and J lost 4 bases; unmatched junction nucleotides: 3. The CDR3 extends over 12 amino acids.

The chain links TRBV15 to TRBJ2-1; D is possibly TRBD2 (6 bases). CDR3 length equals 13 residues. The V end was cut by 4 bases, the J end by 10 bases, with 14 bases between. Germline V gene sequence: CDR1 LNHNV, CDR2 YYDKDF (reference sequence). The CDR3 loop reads CATSIPSAMEQFF. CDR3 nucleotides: TGTGCCACCAGCATCCCTAGCGCCATGGAGCAGTTCTTC.